This T cell receptor beta chain is drawn from a study of Graves' ophthalmopathy and Graves' hyperthyroidism. Study details: Stable hyperthyroidism was defined by absence of ophthalmopathy within 18 months of follow-up.

Findings and caveats of the study: Blood was where most expanded thyroid clonotypes above 0.001 frequency also turned up.

Newly diagnosed, the hyperthyroidism patients had under 2 months' duration and were aged 18 to 65. Exclusion covered patients with other autoimmune diseases or uncontrolled infections (as well as pregnancy or lactation). This clonotype was recorded many times. Antigen specificity is unknown. Amplification of TCR beta CDR3 regions used RNA transcripts. The first-round RT-PCR employed HTBI primers together with the Qiagen OneStep RT-PCR kit. A multiplex PCR was then performed as the second round. TCRdb re-called the multiplex PCR reads through MiXCR, storing one row per CDR3 protein. The sample has roughly 1.1 million distinct CDR3 sequences, 35% to 40% seen once. The CDR3 length is 13 residues. The V gene's germline CDR1 is SQVTM and CDR2 ANQGSEA. V was cut by 3 bases and J by 2 bases, with 10 bases left in between.

The sequencing input was peripheral blood or thyroid tissue (not recorded which). This clonotype originated in an adult man with Graves' hyperthyroidism. V gene TRBV29-1 combines with J gene TRBJ2-5; D gene uncertain. CDR3 region: CSVDGVEQETQYF. CDR3 sequence (DNA): TGCAGCGTTGATGGAGTAGAGCAAGAGACCCAGTACTTC.